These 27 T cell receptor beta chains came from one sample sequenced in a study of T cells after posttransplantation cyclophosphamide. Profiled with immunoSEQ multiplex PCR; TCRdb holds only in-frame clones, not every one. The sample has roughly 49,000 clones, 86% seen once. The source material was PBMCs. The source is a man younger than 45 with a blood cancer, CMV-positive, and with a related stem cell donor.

In DNA, the CDR3 is TGTGCCAGCTCACCATCGACAGGTACTAACTATGGCTACACCTTC. This translates into CASSPSTGTNYGYTF. The chain links TRBV18 to TRBJ1-2; tentative D call: TRBD1 (6 bases). Germline assignment: CDR1 KGHSH and CDR2 LQKENI. With 2 bases removed from V and 0 bases from J, the gap between germline ends came to 10 bases. The length of the CDR3 is 15 residues.

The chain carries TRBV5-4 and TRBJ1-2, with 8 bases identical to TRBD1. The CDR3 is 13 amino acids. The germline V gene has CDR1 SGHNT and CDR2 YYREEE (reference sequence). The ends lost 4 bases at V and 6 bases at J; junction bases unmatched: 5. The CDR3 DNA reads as TGTGCCAGCAGCCCGGACAGGGTTAATGGCTACACCTTC. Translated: CASSPDRVNGYTF. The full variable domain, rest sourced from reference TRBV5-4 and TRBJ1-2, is ETGVTQSPTHLIKTRGQQVTLRCSSQSGHNTVSWYQQALGQGPQFIFQYYREEENGRGNFPPRFSGLQFPNYSSELNVNALELDDSALYLCASSPDRVNGYTFGSGTRLTVV.

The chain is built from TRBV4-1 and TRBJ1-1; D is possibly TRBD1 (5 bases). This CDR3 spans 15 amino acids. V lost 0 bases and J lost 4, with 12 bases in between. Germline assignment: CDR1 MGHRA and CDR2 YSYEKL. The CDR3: CASSQDRAEITEAFF. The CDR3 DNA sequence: TGCGCCAGCAGCCAAGACAGGGCCGAAATCACTGAAGCTTTCTTT.

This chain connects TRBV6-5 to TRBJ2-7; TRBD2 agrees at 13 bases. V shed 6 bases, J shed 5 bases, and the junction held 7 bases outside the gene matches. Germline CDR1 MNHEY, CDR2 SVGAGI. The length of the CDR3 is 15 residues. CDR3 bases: TGTGCCAGCAGCCCCGGACTAGCGGGAGCCAACGAGCAGTACTTC. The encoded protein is CASSPGLAGANEQYF.

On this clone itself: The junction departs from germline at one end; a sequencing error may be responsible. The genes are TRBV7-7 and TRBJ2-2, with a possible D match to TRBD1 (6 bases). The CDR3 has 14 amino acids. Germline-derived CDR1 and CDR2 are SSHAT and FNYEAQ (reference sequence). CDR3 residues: CASSPGHGTGELFF. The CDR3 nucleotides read TGTGCTAGCAGCCCGGGACACGGCACCGGGGAGCTGTTTTTT.

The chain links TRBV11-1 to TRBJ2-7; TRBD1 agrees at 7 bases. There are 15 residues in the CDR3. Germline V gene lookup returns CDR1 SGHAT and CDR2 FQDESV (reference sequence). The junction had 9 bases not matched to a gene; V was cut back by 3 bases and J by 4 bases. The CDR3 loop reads CASSLTTGTAYEQYF. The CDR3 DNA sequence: TGTGCCAGCAGCTTGACGACAGGGACGGCTTACGAGCAGTACTTC.

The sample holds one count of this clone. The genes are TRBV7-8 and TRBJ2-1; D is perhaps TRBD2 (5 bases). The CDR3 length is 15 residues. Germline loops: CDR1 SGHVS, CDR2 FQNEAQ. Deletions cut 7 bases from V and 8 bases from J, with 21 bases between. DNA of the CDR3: TGTGCCAGCACCTCCCTGAACTTCGGGGTAGATGAGCAGTTCTTC. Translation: CASTSLNFGVDEQFF.

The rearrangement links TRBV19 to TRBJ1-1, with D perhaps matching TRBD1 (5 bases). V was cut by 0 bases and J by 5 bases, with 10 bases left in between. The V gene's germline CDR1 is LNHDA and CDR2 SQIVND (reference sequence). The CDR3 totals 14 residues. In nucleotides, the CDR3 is TGTGCCAGTAGTATAGAGGGGCGGGGAACTGAAGCTTTCTTT. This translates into CASSIEGRGTEAFF.

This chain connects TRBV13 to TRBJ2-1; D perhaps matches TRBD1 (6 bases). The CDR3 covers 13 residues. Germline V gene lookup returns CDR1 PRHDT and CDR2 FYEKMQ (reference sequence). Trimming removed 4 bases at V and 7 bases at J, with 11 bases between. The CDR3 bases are TGTGCCAGCAGCTGGACAGTTTATAATGAGCAGTTCTTC. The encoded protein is CASSWTVYNEQFF.

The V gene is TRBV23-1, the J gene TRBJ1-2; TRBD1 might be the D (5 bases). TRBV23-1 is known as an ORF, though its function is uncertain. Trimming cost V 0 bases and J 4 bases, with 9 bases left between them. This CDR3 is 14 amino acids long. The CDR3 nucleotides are TGCGCCAGCAGTCAATCAGGGGTTCTCTATGGCTACACCTTC. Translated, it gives CASSQSGVLYGYTF.

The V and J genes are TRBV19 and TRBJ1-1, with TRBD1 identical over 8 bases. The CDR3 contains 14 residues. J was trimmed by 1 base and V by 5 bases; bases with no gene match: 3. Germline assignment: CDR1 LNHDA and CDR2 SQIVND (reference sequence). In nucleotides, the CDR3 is TGTGCCAGTAGTCCAGGGACAGGGAACACTGAAGCTTTCTTT. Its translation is CASSPGTGNTEAFF.

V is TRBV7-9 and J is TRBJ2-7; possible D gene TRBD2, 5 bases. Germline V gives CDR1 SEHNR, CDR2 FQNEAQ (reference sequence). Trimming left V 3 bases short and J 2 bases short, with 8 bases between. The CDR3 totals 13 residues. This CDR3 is CASSFAGPYEQYF. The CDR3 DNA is TGTGCCAGCAGCTTCGCGGGCCCCTACGAGCAGTACTTC.

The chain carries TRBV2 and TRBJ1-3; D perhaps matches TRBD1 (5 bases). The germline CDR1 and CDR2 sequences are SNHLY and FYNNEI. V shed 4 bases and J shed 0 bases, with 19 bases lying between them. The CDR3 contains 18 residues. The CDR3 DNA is TGTGCCAGCAGTGGGGGGGGGACGGTGGACCTCTCTGGAAACACCATATATTTT. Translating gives CASSGGGTVDLSGNTIYF.

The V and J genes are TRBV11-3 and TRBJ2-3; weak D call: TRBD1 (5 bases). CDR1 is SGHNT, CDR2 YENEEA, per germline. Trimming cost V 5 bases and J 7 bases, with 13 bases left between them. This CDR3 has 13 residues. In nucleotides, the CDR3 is TGTGCCAGCAGCCCAGGGCCGTCCCATACGCAGTATTTT. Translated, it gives CASSPGPSHTQYF. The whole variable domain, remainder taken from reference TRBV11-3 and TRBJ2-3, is EAGVVQSPRYKIIEKKQPVAFWCNPISGHNTLYWYLQNLGQGPELLIRYENEEAVDDSQLPKDRFSAERLKGVDSTLKIQPAELGDSAVYLCASSPGPSHTQYFGPGTRLTVL.

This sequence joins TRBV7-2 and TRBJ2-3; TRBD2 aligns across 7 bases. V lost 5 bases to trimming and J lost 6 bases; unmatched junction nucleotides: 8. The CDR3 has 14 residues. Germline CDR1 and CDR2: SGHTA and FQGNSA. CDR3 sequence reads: CASSPGLGVDTQYF. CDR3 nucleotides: TGTGCCAGCAGCCCTGGACTAGGAGTGGATACGCAGTATTTT.

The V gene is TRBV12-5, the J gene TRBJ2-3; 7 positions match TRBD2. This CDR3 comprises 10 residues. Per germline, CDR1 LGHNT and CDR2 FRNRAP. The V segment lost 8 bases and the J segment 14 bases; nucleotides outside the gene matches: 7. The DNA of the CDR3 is TGTGCTAGTTTCCGGGACTACTCGTATTTT. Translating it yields CASFRDYSYF.

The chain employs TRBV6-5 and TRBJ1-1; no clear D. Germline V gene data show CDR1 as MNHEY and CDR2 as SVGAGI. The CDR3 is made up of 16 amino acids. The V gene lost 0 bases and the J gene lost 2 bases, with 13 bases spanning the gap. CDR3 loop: CASSYSVGQPNTEAFF. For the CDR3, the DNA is TGTGCCAGCAGTTACTCGGTTGGGCAGCCCAACACTGAAGCTTTCTTT.

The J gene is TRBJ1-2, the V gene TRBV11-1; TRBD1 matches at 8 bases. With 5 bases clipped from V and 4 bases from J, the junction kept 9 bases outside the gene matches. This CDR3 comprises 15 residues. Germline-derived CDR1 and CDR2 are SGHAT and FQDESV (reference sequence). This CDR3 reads CASSNTGTGLYGYTF. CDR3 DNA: TGTGCCAGCAGCAATACCGGGACAGGCCTCTATGGCTACACCTTC.

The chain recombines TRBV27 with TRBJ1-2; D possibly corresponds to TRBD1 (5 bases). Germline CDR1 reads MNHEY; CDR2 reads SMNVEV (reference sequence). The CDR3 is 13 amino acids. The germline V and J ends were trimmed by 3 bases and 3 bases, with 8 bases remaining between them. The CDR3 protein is CASSLQGDYGYTF. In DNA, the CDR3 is TGTGCCAGCAGTTTGCAGGGCGACTATGGCTACACCTTC.

CDR3 loop: CASSLEPGQPQHF. Here the CDR3 DNA reads TGCGCCAGCAGCCTGGAACCGGGGCAGCCCCAGCATTTT. The rearrangement joins TRBV5-1 to TRBJ1-5; D uncertain. The CDR3 has 13 residues. Germline CDR1 is SGHRS and CDR2 is YFSETQ. V was cut by 4 bases and J by 7 bases, with 12 bases left in between.

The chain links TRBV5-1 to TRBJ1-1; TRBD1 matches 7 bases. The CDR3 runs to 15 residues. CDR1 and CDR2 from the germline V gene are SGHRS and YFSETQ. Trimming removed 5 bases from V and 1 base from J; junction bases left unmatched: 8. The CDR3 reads CASRRVTGANTEAFF. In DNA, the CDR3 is TGCGCCAGCAGGAGGGTAACAGGGGCGAACACTGAAGCTTTCTTT.

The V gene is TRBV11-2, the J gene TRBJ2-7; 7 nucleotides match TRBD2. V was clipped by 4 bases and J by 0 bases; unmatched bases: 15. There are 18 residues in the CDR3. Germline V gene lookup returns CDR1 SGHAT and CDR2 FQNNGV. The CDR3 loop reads CASSSGWSKREGSYEQYF. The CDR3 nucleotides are TGTGCCAGCAGCTCCGGGTGGAGTAAGAGGGAGGGCTCCTACGAGCAGTACTTC.

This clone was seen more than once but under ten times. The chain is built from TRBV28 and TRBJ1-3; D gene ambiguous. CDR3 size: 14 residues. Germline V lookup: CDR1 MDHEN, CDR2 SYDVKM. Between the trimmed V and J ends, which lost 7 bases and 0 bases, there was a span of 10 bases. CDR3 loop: CASTSPGSGNTIYF. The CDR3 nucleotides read TGTGCCAGCACCTCGCCGGGCTCTGGAAACACCATATATTTT.

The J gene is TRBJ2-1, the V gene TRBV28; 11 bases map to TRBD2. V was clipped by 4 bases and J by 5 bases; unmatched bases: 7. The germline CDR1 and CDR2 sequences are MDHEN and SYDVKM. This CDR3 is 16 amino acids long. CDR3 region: CASSSPTSGSNNEQFF. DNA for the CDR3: TGTGCCAGCAGTTCCCCAACTAGCGGGAGTAACAATGAGCAGTTCTTC. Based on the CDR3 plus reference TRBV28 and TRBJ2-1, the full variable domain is DVKVTQSSRYLVKRTGEKVFLECVQDMDHENMFWYRQDPGLGLRLIYFSYDVKMKEKGDIPEGYSVSREKKERFSLILESASTNQTSMYLCASSSPTSGSNNEQFFGPGTRLTVL.

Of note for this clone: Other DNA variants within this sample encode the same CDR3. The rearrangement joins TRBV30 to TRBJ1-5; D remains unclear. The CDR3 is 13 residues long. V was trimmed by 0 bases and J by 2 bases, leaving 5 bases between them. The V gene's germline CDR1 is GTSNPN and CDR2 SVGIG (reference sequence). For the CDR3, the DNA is TGTGCCTGGAGTGTCACAGGCAATCAGCCCCAGCATTTT. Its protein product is CAWSVTGNQPQHF.

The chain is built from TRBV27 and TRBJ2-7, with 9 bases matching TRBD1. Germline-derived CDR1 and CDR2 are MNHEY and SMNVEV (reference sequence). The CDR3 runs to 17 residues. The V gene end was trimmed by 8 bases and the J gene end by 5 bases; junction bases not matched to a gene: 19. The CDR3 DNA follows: TGTGCCAGCGGGGCTCGGAGGCCTCCGGACAGGGGTGACGAGCAGTACTTC. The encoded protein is CASGARRPPDRGDEQYF.

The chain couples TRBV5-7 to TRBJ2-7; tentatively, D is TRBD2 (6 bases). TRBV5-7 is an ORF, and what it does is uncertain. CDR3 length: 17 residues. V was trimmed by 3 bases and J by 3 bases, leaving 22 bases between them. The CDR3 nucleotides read TGTGCCAGCAGCTACGGGGGTAGGCGAACCGCCAACTACGAGCAGTACTTC. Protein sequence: CASSYGGRRTANYEQYF.